The TCR beta chain described here comes from a study of blood T cell repertoires in COVID-19 (dated by TCRdb to the early 2020s). Describing the broader study: Samples from collaborators originated in the United States, Italy and Spain and spanned both the acute and convalescent phases of COVID-19. Samples were obtained from the ongoing ImmuneRACE study (first 160 participants) and from roughly 1,300 subjects provided by 6 global collaborators. Where available, HLA class I and class II types were taken from metadata supplied by the sample provider and were not determined by assay-based typing. The material from the prospective study consisted of cDNA or gDNA derived from T cells, B-cell-depleted T cells, or PBMCs. The dataset comprised deeply sampled blood TCRbeta repertoires from subjects exposed to, actively infected with, or recovered from COVID-19. A freely available public database, intended as a resource for researchers studying the immune response to SARS-CoV-2, is where the repertoires were released. The sample metadata nearly always contained a de-identified subject ID, COVID-19 status, age in years and sex.

Reading the germline V gene gives CDR1 SNHLY and CDR2 FYNNEI. CDR3 length: 14 amino acids, cysteine to phenylalanine. Only the CDR3 DNA is retained, 42 bases long and in frame from the first base. V drops 2 bases and J drops 4 bases, leaving 11 bases in between. Of note for this clone: Its target antigen remains unknown. Base qualities are not recorded, but no much larger clone differs from it by a single base.

Overall results and qualifications from the work: The amount of clinical and demographic metadata varied by source and participant and was provided uncurated.

Collaborating institutions collected whole blood in K2EDTA tubes following their own protocols. For TCRbeta analysis, collaborators shipped samples in one of three forms: frozen whole blood, isolated PBMCs, or DNA extracted from either of those sample types. TCRbeta CDR3 regions were amplified from genomic DNA by means of the immunoSEQ Assay, a bias-controlled multiplex PCR. As for the original processing: Nucleated cell counts per sample were estimated from amplification of reference gene primers within the assay. To quantify the absolute abundance of each unique TCRbeta CDR3 rearrangement, sequence reads were collapsed and filtered. For each sample, productive Simpson clonality was calculated as the square root of Simpson's diversity index over productive rearrangements. Imported from immuneACCESS, the table was reduced by TCRdb to in-frame sequences with V and J called. These copies leave out some clones; in studies compared against another copy, an unresolved V gene accounts for under half, and the cause of the remainder is not known. V, J and clone size were drawn from that table, and D and trimming were deduced from the DNA. This sample gives 200,000 to 250,000 clones in total; about 90% of them show up just once. The biggest ten clones account for approximately 1.5% of the sample.

The sequence joins TRBV2 to TRBJ1-1, with TRBD1 as a weak D call on 6 bases. The sample comprised peripheral blood. This clonotype was sampled from a young man with active or convalescent COVID-19. At the DNA level, the sequence is TGTGCCAGCAGTGAATTAGGGGGGGTCACTGAAGCTTTCTTT. The encoded protein is CASSELGGVTEAFF.